This T cell receptor beta chain emerged from a study of T cell responses to AZD1222 COVID-19 vaccine. Data came from immunoSEQ multiplex PCR; TCRdb stores just in-frame clones and leaves some out. Of 99,000 or so clones in the sample, 86% were seen once. CDR1 MNHEY and CDR2 SVGAGI come from the germline V gene. V lost 6 bases and J lost 7; bases outside the gene matches: 10. This CDR3 is built from 15 residues. To note about this clone: Its antigen is not known.

The study, taken as a whole, reports: Clonal diversity may have been underestimated in mostly white British donors. Spike-wide coverage was observed for vaccine-associated CD4 TCRs, with dominant responses at 160-218 and 743-854.

The material was peripheral blood, obtained 28 days after the second dose of the MenACWY control vaccine. This sequence was found in an adult who received the MenACWY meningococcal vaccine as a control. The chain links TRBV6-5 to TRBJ2-5; 11 nucleotides agree with TRBD2. CDR3 residues: CASRAPSGGRGTQYF. The CDR3 DNA sequence: TGTGCCAGCAGGGCCCCTAGCGGGGGGCGGGGGACCCAGTACTTC.